The present T cell receptor beta chain was sequenced within a study of blood T cell repertoires in COVID-19. The V segment lost 3 bases and the J segment 0 bases; nucleotides outside the gene matches: 6. The V gene's germline CDR1 is SGHNT and CDR2 YYREEE (reference sequence). The CDR3 covers 16 residues. Enrolment of Seattle patients took place during active infection, and they were followed longitudinally. Libraries were prepared by immunoSEQ multiplex PCR; TCRdb keeps only in-frame clonotypes and omits some of them. The data contain 400,000 to 450,000 clones, about 87% of them singletons. The source is a man aged 18 to 30 with COVID-19, enrolled during active disease. The chain has TRBV5-4 and TRBJ2-7, with 10 bases fitting TRBD2. The sequencing sample was made of peripheral blood. CDR3 nucleotides: TGTGCCAGCAGCTCGCGAGCGGGAGGGTTCTCCTACGAGCAGTACTTC. It specifies CASSSRAGGFSYEQYF.